The 22 T cell receptor beta chains in this list originate from one sample, sequenced in a study of shared clonotypes between healthy human individuals. Sequencing was performed with immunoSEQ multiplex PCR; in TCRdb, only in-frame clones are kept and a portion is missing. The sample consists of some 95,000 clones, approximately 75% of them appearing once. Sequenced: memory CD8+ T cells sorted from blood. Regarding subset: CD45RO+ cells pooled with CCR7-negative TemRA cells. These receptors were taken from a man aged 25-45 years in good health.

This clone was seen a single time. V is TRBV10-3 and J is TRBJ2-2; 9 bases line up with TRBD2. This CDR3 is 17 amino acids long. Germline values: CDR1 ENHRY, CDR2 SYGVKD. V lost 6 bases, J lost 7 bases, and 15 bases stayed unmatched. The CDR3 loop is CAIRAGGSSGTGGELFF. The CDR3, as DNA: TGTGCCATCAGGGCGGGGGGGAGTAGCGGGACCGGCGGGGAGCTGTTTTTT.

This clone was seen more than once but under ten times. CDR3 bases: TGTGCCAGCGGATATAGCGGGAGTAACAATGAGCAGTTCTTC. Translation: CASGYSGSNNEQFF. The chain is built from TRBV7-3 and TRBJ2-1; 9 nucleotides match TRBD2. The CDR3 totals 14 residues. Germline trimming cut 8 bases from V and 5 bases from J; bases unmatched to any gene: 7. Germline assignment: CDR1 SGHTA and CDR2 FQGTGA.

In this sample, this clone turned up once. The chain joins TRBV28 to TRBJ2-3, with 11 bases aligning to TRBD2. Germline V gene sequence: CDR1 MDHEN, CDR2 SYDVKM. This CDR3 comprises 18 residues. V lost 3 bases, J lost 1 base, and 9 bases stayed unmatched. CDR3 residues: CASSLVTGLAARTDTQYF. DNA of the CDR3: TGTGCCAGCAGTTTGGTTACGGGACTAGCGGCACGCACAGATACGCAGTATTTT.

The genes are TRBV29-1 and TRBJ2-2; 7 bases map to TRBD1. The CDR3 runs 14 residues. Per germline, CDR1 SQVTM and CDR2 ANQGSEA. J was trimmed by 6 bases and V by 1 base; bases with no gene match: 5. The chain's CDR3 is CSVEGQGLAGELFF. The CDR3 nucleotides are TGCAGCGTTGAAGGACAGGGCCTGGCCGGGGAGCTGTTTTTT.

V gene TRBV9 combines with J gene TRBJ2-1, with D perhaps matching TRBD1 or TRBD2 (6 bases each). Germline V gene sequence: CDR1 SGDLS, CDR2 YYNGEE. This CDR3 is 14 amino acids long. The V and J ends lost 2 bases and 8 bases respectively, with 14 bases between them. The CDR3 spells CASSVFAEGDEQFF. For the CDR3, the DNA is TGTGCCAGCAGCGTTTTCGCGGAGGGGGATGAGCAGTTCTTC.

The V gene is TRBV28, the J gene TRBJ2-7, with 13 bases matching TRBD2. V lost 3 bases and J lost 4; bases outside the gene matches: 12. The germline V gene has CDR1 MDHEN and CDR2 SYDVKM. This CDR3 has 18 amino acids. CDR3 DNA: TGTGCCAGCAGTTTCGTCGGACTAGCGGGAGTTAATGGATACGAGCAGTACTTC. It yields the protein CASSFVGLAGVNGYEQYF.

The chain recombines TRBV11-2 with TRBJ2-7; 10 bases agree with TRBD1. The V segment lost 4 bases and the J segment 2 bases; nucleotides outside the gene matches: 14. This CDR3 has 18 residues. Germline V lookup: CDR1 SGHAT, CDR2 FQNNGV. CDR3 protein: CASSSIARGQGITYEQYF. CDR3 DNA: TGTGCCAGCAGCTCGATAGCGCGGGGACAGGGGATTACCTACGAGCAGTACTTC.

The rearrangement links TRBV19 to TRBJ1-5; TRBD1 aligns across 10 bases. This CDR3 region has 14 residues. V lost 3 bases to trimming and J lost 9 bases; unmatched junction nucleotides: 5. Germline-derived CDR1 and CDR2 are LNHDA and SQIVND (reference sequence). The CDR3 loop reads CASSMGTGDWPQHF. The CDR3 bases are TGTGCCAGTAGTATGGGGACAGGGGATTGGCCCCAGCATTTT.

This clone was detected a few times. The chain recombines TRBV6-5 with TRBJ1-2; 8 positions agree with TRBD1. Germline V gene lookup returns CDR1 MNHEY and CDR2 SVGAGI. The CDR3 has 12 residues. Germline trimming cut 6 bases from V and 4 bases from J; bases unmatched to any gene: 1. CDR3 region: CASRGTGYGYTF. The CDR3 DNA is TGTGCCAGCAGAGGGACAGGCTATGGCTACACCTTC.

This clone turned up a few times. J is TRBJ1-5 and V is TRBV23-1; a possible D gene is TRBD1 (6 bases). TRBV23-1 is noted as an ORF with a role that remains uncertain. Trimming cost V 6 bases and J 6 bases, with 18 bases left between them. This CDR3 has 15 residues. This chain's CDR3 is CASRKQGCGGQPQHF. The CDR3 DNA follows: TGCGCCAGCAGAAAACAGGGTTGTGGTGGTCAGCCCCAGCATTTT.

The chain is built from TRBV4-3 and TRBJ2-1; 7 positions agree with TRBD2. Germline CDR1 is LGHNA and CDR2 is YSLEER. There are 16 residues in the CDR3. With 0 bases clipped from V and 7 bases from J, the junction kept 9 bases outside the gene matches. Here the CDR3 DNA reads TGCGCCAGCAGCCAAGATGGGTGGCGGGGGAGTAATGAGCAGTTCTTC. This gives the protein CASSQDGWRGSNEQFF.

The chain joins TRBV5-4 to TRBJ2-5; 12 nucleotides match TRBD2. This CDR3 spans 16 amino acids. The ends lost 4 bases at V and 2 bases at J; junction bases unmatched: 6. Germline V CDR1 and CDR2: SGHNT, YYREEE (reference sequence). In DNA, the CDR3 is TGTGCCAGCAGCCCGACTAGCGGGAGAACACAAGAGACCCAGTACTTC. This encodes CASSPTSGRTQETQYF. Together with reference TRBV5-4 and TRBJ2-5, the CDR3 gives the full variable domain: ETGVTQSPTHLIKTRGQQVTLRCSSQSGHNTVSWYQQALGQGPQFIFQYYREEENGRGNFPPRFSGLQFPNYSSELNVNALELDDSALYLCASSPTSGRTQETQYFGPGTRLLVL.

This clone was observed at least ten times. The chain combines TRBV9 with TRBJ2-7, with a weak D call TRBD2 (5 bases). V was clipped by 0 bases and J by 1 base, with 14 bases between them. This CDR3 region has 16 residues. CDR1 SGDLS and CDR2 YYNGEE come from the germline V gene. CDR3 DNA: TGTGCCAGCAGCGTAGCGGGGTCCCCCCTATCCTACGAGCAGTACTTC. Residues: CASSVAGSPLSYEQYF.

This clone is a singleton in its sample. The chain recombines TRBV5-6 with TRBJ2-3; D is ambiguous. Germline CDR1 SGHDT, CDR2 YYEEEE. The CDR3 extends over 15 amino acids. V lost 0 bases and J lost 2, with 10 bases in between. In DNA form, the CDR3 reads TGTGCCAGCAGCTTGGGTGGACCTCACACAGATACGCAGTATTTT. Encoded protein: CASSLGGPHTDTQYF. Supplemented by reference TRBV5-6 and TRBJ2-3, the full variable domain reads DAGVTQSPTHLIKTRGQQVTLRCSPKSGHDTVSWYQQALGQGPQFIFQYYEEEERQRGNFPDRFSGHQFPNYSSELNVNALLLGDSALYLCASSLGGPHTDTQYFGPGTRLTVL.

This rearrangement joins TRBV2 to TRBJ2-7; 13 positions agree with TRBD2. After removal of 5 bases from V and 0 bases from J, the junction contained 10 bases not matched to a gene. CDR1 and CDR2 (germline): SNHLY, FYNNEI. The CDR3 is 18 amino acids. CDR3 sequence: CASSSGTSGVRLSYEQYF. The DNA of the CDR3 is TGTGCCAGCAGTTCCGGGACTAGCGGGGTAAGACTCTCCTACGAGCAGTACTTC.

This clone was counted once. This specimen includes other DNA sequences encoding the same CDR3. This sequence joins TRBV7-2 and TRBJ1-5; D is ambiguous. The germline CDR1 and CDR2 sequences are SGHTA and FQGNSA. The CDR3 contains 14 residues. Trimming left V 5 bases short and J 1 base short, with 9 bases between. CDR3 nucleotides: TGTGCCAGCAGCCTCGGAGTGAGCAATCAGCCCCAGCATTTT. Translation: CASSLGVSNQPQHF.

Points on this clone: This may be a read error: a much more frequent sequence differs by one nucleotide. The rearrangement joins TRBV6-1 to TRBJ2-2, with 10 bases that match TRBD1. Germline V gives CDR1 MNHNS, CDR2 SASEGT. The CDR3 is 14 residues long. J gave up 5 bases and V 8 bases, and 5 bases lay outside the gene matches. The CDR3 here is CASAGTGETGELFF. The CDR3 bases are TGTGCCAGCGCTGGGACAGGGGAAACCGGGGAGCTGTTTTTT.

The genes are TRBV14 and TRBJ1-2; D ambiguous. Looked up from germline, CDR1 is SGHDN and CDR2 is FVKESK. Trimming took 3 bases from V and 4 from J, leaving 9 bases between them. The length of the CDR3 is 13 residues. The CDR3 nucleotides read TGTGCCAGCAGCCACGGACCTACCTATGGCTACACCTTC. It translates to CASSHGPTYGYTF. Full variable domain (rest looked up from reference TRBV14 and TRBJ1-2): EAGVTQFPSHSVIEKGQTVTLRCDPISGHDNLYWYRRVMGKEIKFLLHFVKESKQDESGMPNNRFLAERTGGTYSTLKVQPAELEDSGVYFCASSHGPTYGYTFGSGTRLTVV.

This sequence joins TRBV7-9 and TRBJ2-1; TRBD1 or TRBD2 may be the D gene (5 bases each). This CDR3 comprises 13 residues. The ends were cut back, 4 bases at V and 9 bases at J, with 13 bases in the middle. Germline CDR1 SEHNR, CDR2 FQNEAQ (reference sequence). CDR3 in amino acids: CASSWGPDGEQFF. DNA of the CDR3: TGTGCCAGCAGCTGGGGACCGGACGGTGAGCAGTTCTTC.

The chain employs TRBV11-2 and TRBJ2-5; 10 nucleotides align to TRBD2. The CDR3 is made up of 16 amino acids. Germline V CDR1 and CDR2: SGHAT, FQNNGV. The V segment lost 5 bases and the J segment 1 base; nucleotides outside the gene matches: 7. In nucleotides, the CDR3 is TGTGCCAGCAGCGCCGGACTAGCGGCGTTCCAAGAGACCCAGTACTTC. Amino acids: CASSAGLAAFQETQYF.

The V and J genes are TRBV30 and TRBJ2-1; TRBD1 matches 9 bases. The germline CDR1 and CDR2 sequences are GTSNPN and SVGIG (reference sequence). The CDR3 is 15 residues long. V lost 0 bases to trimming and J lost 6 bases; unmatched junction nucleotides: 6. CDR3 amino acids: CAWSVPGQGSNEQFF. Written as DNA, the CDR3 is TGTGCCTGGAGTGTACCCGGACAGGGGAGCAATGAGCAGTTCTTC.

Concerning this clone: This sample also contains other DNA sequences that code for the same CDR3. The chain joins TRBV7-6 to TRBJ2-5, with 12 bases fitting TRBD2. The CDR3 totals 16 residues. Germline V gene lookup returns CDR1 SGHVS and CDR2 FNYEAQ. Losses at the gene ends were 5 bases for V and 2 bases for J; bases not matched to a gene: 6. The CDR3 DNA follows: TGTGCCAGCAGCCCTAGACTAGCGGGAGATCAAGAGACCCAGTACTTC. The encoded protein is CASSPRLAGDQETQYF.